These 13 T cell receptor beta chains came from one sample sequenced in a study of blood T cell repertoires in COVID-19 (TCRdb year 2020). To prepare the library, the immunoSEQ multiplex PCR assay was applied. TCRdb holds this immuneACCESS table with in-frame rearrangements only. Some clones are missing; in checked studies, unresolved V genes explain under half, and the rest has no known cause. Within this sample are about 40,000 clones, with 85% to 90% of them counted one time only. About 12% of the sample is in the top ten clones. The source material was peripheral blood. The receptors were sampled from a man between 65 and 85 years old with acute or convalescent COVID-19.

The chain joins TRBV10-3 to TRBJ1-2; no clear D. CDR1 is ENHRY, CDR2 SYGVKD, per germline. V lost 0 bases, J lost 6 bases, and 5 bases lay in between. The CDR3 totals 12 residues. The CDR3 sequence: CAISESSDGYTF. The CDR3 coding sequence is TGTGCCATCAGTGAGTCTAGTGATGGCTACACCTTC.

The chain recombines TRBV7-3 with TRBJ2-1, with 10 bases fitting TRBD2. CDR3 length: 18 residues. After removal of 5 bases from V and 1 base from J, the junction contained 11 bases not matched to a gene. Germline CDR1 is SGHTA and CDR2 is FQGTGA. CDR3 sequence reads: CASSPGIAGGGSYNEQFF. CDR3 sequence (DNA): TGTGCCAGCAGCCCCGGAATAGCGGGAGGTGGATCCTACAATGAGCAGTTCTTC.

This clone has more than one count but fewer than ten. This chain joins TRBV5-6 and TRBJ1-4; D gene unclear. CDR3 length equals 15 residues. The V end lost 0 bases, the J end lost 1 base, and 7 bases lay between the germline ends. Germline V gives CDR1 SGHDT, CDR2 YYEEEE. CDR3 sequence: CASSLGGVTNEKLFF. In nucleotides, the CDR3 is TGTGCCAGCAGCTTGGGAGGAGTAACTAATGAAAAACTGTTTTTT.

The chain employs TRBV19 and TRBJ2-2; the match to TRBD1 covers 7 bases. The junction had 2 bases not matched to a gene; V was cut back by 1 base and J by 0 bases. Looked up from germline, CDR1 is LNHDA and CDR2 is SQIVND (reference sequence). The CDR3 covers 16 residues. The CDR3 protein is CASSIGGTANTGELFF. CDR3 DNA sequence: TGTGCCAGTAGTATAGGTGGGACAGCGAACACCGGGGAGCTGTTTTTT.

This CDR3 is CASSLGRANEQFF. The CDR3 region has the DNA TGTGCCAGCAGCTTAGGCAGGGCCAATGAGCAGTTCTTC. The chain has TRBV7-9 and TRBJ2-1; tentatively, D is TRBD1 (5 bases). CDR1 is SEHNR, CDR2 FQNEAQ, per germline (reference sequence). Trimming removed 1 base at V and 6 bases at J, with 7 bases between. The CDR3 runs to 13 residues.

This clone was counted a single time. The chain recombines TRBV5-1 with TRBJ2-7, with 7 positions matching TRBD1. Per germline, CDR1 SGHRS and CDR2 YFSETQ. Unmatched junction bases numbered 5, after V lost 2 bases and J lost 3 bases. The CDR3 has 14 residues. The CDR3: CASSFGNRGYEQYF. The CDR3, as DNA: TGCGCCAGCAGCTTTGGAAACAGGGGCTACGAGCAGTACTTC.

The chain uses TRBV7-2 and TRBJ1-2; TRBD1 agrees at 8 bases. V trimming: 3 bases; J trimming: 7 bases; junction bases outside the gene matches: 7. CDR3 length: 14 residues. Germline CDR1 reads SGHTA; CDR2 reads FQGNSA. CDR3 nucleotide sequence: TGTGCCAGCAGCTTTATCCAGGGGGCGAGTGGCTACACCTTC. Protein sequence: CASSFIQGASGYTF. The variable domain in full, completed from reference TRBV7-2 and TRBJ1-2, reads GAGVSQSPSNKVTEKGKDVELRCDPISGHTALYWYRQSLGQGLEFLIYFQGNSAPDKSGLPSDRFSAERTGGSVSTLTIQRTQQEDSAVYLCASSFIQGASGYTFGSGTRLTVV.

The chain uses TRBV3-1 (or the pseudogene TRBV3-2) and TRBJ1-1; D may be TRBD1 (6 bases). Trimming left V 4 bases short and J 11 bases short, with 20 bases between. This CDR3 is 14 amino acids long. Germline V gene lookup returns CDR1 LGHDT and CDR2 YNNKEL (reference sequence). The CDR3 DNA is TGTGCCAGCAGCCCAGGACAGAGACCGATAGGGGCTTTCTTT. This codes for CASSPGQRPIGAFF.

J is TRBJ2-1 and V is TRBV24-1, with 7 bases fitting TRBD1. V lost 3 bases, J lost 4 bases, and 2 bases stayed unmatched. Germline V gene data show CDR1 as KGHDR and CDR2 as SFDVKD. The CDR3 is made up of 14 amino acids. The CDR3 loop reads CATSDDRVYNEQFF. As DNA, the CDR3 is TGTGCCACCAGTGATGACAGGGTTTACAATGAGCAGTTCTTC.

The chain joins TRBV6-5 to TRBJ1-1, with D unclear. This CDR3 comprises 14 residues. Germline V gene sequence: CDR1 MNHEY, CDR2 SVGAGI. V lost 6 bases and J lost 1, with 12 bases in between. As DNA, the CDR3 is TGTGCCAGCAGGAGGACCGCGGGGAACACTGAAGCTTTCTTT. This gives the protein CASRRTAGNTEAFF.

The V and J genes are TRBV29-1 and TRBJ1-2, with 7 bases fitting TRBD1. CDR1 SQVTM and CDR2 ANQGSEA come from the germline V gene. There are 11 residues in the CDR3. The CDR3 protein is CSTEGADGYTF. The CDR3 bases are TGCAGTACGGAGGGGGCGGATGGCTACACCTTC.

J is TRBJ2-1 and V is TRBV24-1, with D perhaps matching TRBD1 (5 bases). CDR1 and CDR2 (germline): KGHDR, SFDVKD. The germline V and J ends were trimmed by 4 bases and 6 bases, with 18 bases remaining between them. The CDR3 loop spans 16 amino acids. The CDR3 loop reads CATSDPTFAGINEQFF. CDR3 DNA: TGTGCCACCAGTGACCCTACGTTCGCAGGGATCAATGAGCAGTTCTTC.

The chain combines TRBV3-1 (or the pseudogene TRBV3-2) with TRBJ2-7, with 10 nucleotides matching TRBD2. The germline V gene has CDR1 LGHDT and CDR2 YNNKEL (reference sequence). V was clipped by 4 bases and J by 5 bases; unmatched bases: 8. The CDR3 contains 15 residues. The CDR3 loop reads CASSPTTLAGDEQYF. The CDR3 DNA reads as TGTGCCAGCAGCCCTACTACGCTAGCGGGAGACGAGCAGTACTTC.